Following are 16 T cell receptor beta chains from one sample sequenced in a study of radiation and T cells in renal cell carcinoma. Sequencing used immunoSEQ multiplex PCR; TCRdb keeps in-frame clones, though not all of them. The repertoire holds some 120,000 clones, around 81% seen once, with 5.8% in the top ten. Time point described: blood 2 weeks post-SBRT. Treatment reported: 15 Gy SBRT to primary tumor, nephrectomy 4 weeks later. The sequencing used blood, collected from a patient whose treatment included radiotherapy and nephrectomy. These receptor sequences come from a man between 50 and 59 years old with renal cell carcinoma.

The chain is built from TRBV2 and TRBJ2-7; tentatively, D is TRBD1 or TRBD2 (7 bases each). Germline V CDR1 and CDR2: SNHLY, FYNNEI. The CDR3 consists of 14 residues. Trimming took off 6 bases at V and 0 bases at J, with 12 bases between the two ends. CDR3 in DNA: TGTGCCAGCAGGGGGGGGGACAGCTCCTACGAGCAGTACTTC. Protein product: CASRGGDSSYEQYF. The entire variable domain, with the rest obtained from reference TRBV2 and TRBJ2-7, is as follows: EPEVTQTPSHQVTQMGQEVILRCVPISNHLYFYWYRQILGQKVEFLVSFYNNEISEKSEIFDDQFSVERPDGSNFTLKIRSTKLEDSAMYFCASRGGDSSYEQYFGPGTRLTVT.

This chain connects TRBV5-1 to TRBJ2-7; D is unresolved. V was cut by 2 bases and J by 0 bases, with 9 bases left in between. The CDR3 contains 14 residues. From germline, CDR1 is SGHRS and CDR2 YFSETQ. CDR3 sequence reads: CASSFKADSYEQYF. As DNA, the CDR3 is TGCGCCAGCAGCTTTAAGGCCGACTCCTACGAGCAGTACTTC.

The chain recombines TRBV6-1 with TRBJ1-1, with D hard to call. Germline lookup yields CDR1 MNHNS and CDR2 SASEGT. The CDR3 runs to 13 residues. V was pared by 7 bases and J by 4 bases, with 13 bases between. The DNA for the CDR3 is TGTGCCAGCAAATTTTCGGTGAGCACTGAAGCTTTCTTT. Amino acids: CASKFSVSTEAFF.

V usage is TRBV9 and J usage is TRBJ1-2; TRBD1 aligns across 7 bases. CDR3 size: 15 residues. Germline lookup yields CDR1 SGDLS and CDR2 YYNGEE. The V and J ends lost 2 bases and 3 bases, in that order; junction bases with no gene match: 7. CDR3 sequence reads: CASSVQGGRDYGYTF. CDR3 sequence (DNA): TGTGCCAGCAGCGTTCAGGGGGGACGGGACTATGGCTACACCTTC.

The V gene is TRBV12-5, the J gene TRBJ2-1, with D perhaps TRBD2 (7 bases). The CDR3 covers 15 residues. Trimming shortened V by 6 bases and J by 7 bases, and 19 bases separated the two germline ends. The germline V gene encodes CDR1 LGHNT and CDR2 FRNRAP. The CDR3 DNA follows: TGTGCTAGTGGCCTCAGCGGGGCGAGGGGGAATGAGCAGTTCTTC. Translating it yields CASGLSGARGNEQFF.

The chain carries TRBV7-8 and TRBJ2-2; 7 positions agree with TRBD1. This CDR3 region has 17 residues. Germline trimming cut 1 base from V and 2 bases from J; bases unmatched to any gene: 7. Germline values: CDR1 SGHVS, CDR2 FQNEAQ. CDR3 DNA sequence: TGTGCCAGCAGCTTAGTCCCGGCAGGGGGAAACACCGGGGAGCTGTTTTTT. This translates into CASSLVPAGGNTGELFF.

DNA for the CDR3: TGCGCCAGCAGCCCGGCGGGGGGGCCCGAGCAGTACTTC. Its translation: CASSPAGGPEQYF. V usage is TRBV4-1 and J usage is TRBJ2-7; 9 bases agree with TRBD2. CDR1 is MGHRA and CDR2 is YSYEKL in the germline V gene. J lost 6 bases, V lost 4 bases, and 4 bases had no gene match. This CDR3 has 13 amino acids.

CDR3 sequence (DNA): TGTGCCAGCAGCGTTAGCCAGGGGACTTTAAACGAGCAGTACTTC. Encoded protein: CASSVSQGTLNEQYF. This chain connects TRBV2 to TRBJ2-7; the D gene could be TRBD1 or TRBD2 (6 bases each). The CDR3 is 15 amino acids. In germline, CDR1 is SNHLY, CDR2 FYNNEI. V gave up 6 bases and J gave up 5 bases, with 20 bases separating them.

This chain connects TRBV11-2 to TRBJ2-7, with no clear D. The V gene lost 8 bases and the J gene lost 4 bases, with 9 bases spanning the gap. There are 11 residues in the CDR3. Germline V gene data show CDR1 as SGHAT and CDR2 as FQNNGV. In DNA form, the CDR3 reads TGTGCCAGCGGCGCCGTATACGAGCAGTACTTC. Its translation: CASGAVYEQYF.

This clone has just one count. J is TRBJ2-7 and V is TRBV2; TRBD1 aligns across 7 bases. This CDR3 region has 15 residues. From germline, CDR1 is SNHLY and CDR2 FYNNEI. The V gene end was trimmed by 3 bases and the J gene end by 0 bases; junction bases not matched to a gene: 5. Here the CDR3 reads CASSDDRAFSYEQYF. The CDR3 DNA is TGTGCCAGCAGTGACGACAGGGCGTTCTCCTACGAGCAGTACTTC.

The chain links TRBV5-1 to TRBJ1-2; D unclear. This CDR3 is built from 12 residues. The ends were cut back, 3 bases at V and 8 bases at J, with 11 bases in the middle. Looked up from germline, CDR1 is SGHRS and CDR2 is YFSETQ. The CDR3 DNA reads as TGCGCCAGCAGCTCACATTCTCACGGCTACACCTTC. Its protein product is CASSSHSHGYTF.

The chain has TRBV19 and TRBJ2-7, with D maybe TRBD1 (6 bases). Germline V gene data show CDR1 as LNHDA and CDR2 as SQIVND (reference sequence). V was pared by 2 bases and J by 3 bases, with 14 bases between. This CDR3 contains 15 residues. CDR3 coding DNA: TGTGCCAGTAGTATAATGGTCACAGGGAACTACGAGCAGTACTTC. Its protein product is CASSIMVTGNYEQYF.

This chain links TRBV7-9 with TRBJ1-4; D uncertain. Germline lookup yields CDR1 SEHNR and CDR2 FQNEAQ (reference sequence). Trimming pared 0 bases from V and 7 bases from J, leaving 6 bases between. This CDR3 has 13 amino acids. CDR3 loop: CASSLAEVEKLFF. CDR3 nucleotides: TGTGCCAGCAGCTTAGCGGAAGTTGAAAAACTGTTTTTT.

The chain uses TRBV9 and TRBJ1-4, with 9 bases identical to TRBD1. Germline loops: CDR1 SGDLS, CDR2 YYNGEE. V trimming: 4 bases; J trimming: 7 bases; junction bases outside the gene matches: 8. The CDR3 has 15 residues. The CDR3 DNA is TGTGCCAGCAGCCCCGACAGGGGGTCGGGTGAAAAACTGTTTTTT. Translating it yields CASSPDRGSGEKLFF.

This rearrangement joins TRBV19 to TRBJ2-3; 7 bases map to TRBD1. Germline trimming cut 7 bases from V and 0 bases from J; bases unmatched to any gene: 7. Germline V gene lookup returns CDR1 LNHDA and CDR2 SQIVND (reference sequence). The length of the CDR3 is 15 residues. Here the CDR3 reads CASTRQGTSTDTQYF. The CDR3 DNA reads TGTGCCAGTACCCGACAGGGCACTAGCACAGATACGCAGTATTTT.

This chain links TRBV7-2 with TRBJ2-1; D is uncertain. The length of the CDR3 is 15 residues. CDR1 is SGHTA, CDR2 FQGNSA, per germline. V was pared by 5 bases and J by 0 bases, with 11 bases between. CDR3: CASSPQISSYNEQFF. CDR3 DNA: TGTGCCAGCAGCCCACAGATCAGCTCCTACAATGAGCAGTTCTTC. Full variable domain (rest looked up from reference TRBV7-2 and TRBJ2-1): GAGVSQSPSNKVTEKGKDVELRCDPISGHTALYWYRQSLGQGLEFLIYFQGNSAPDKSGLPSDRFSAERTGGSVSTLTIQRTQQEDSAVYLCASSPQISSYNEQFFGPGTRLTVL.